One and the same sample provided the 6 T cell receptor beta chains below, sequenced in a study of molecular identifiers for immune sequencing clone quantification. TCRdb reprocessed the PCR reads with MiXCR, giving one entry per CDR3 protein. The table includes 550,000 to 750,000 distinct CDR3 sequences, just under 20% detected once. Sequencing was carried out using naive CD8+ T cells from blood, with Jurkat cell RNA spiked in. Described subset: FACS-sorted CD8+CD4-CCR7+CD45RA+ naive T cells. Receptors originate from a human donor in good health. Some libraries in this study had Jurkat cell RNA spiked in.

The genes are TRBV20-1 and TRBJ2-5; 10 bases are a match to TRBD1. CDR1 and CDR2 (germline): DFQATT, SNEGSKA (reference sequence). The CDR3 runs to 19 residues. Germline trimming cut 5 bases from V and 1 base from J; bases unmatched to any gene: 19. DNA of the CDR3: TGCAGTGCTCGCAGAACCGGGACAGGGGCCACTATCGTCCAAGAGACCCAGTACTTC. This codes for CSARRTGTGATIVQETQYF.

Turning to this clonotype: A junction end diverges from the germline sequence, so it may reflect a read error. The chain carries TRBV6-5 and TRBJ1-1; the match to TRBD1 covers 9 bases. CDR1 and CDR2 from the germline V gene are MNHEY and SVGAGI. This CDR3 comprises 15 residues. The CDR3 sequence: CAGSYSIRTGAEAFF. As DNA, the CDR3 is TGTGCCGGCAGTTACTCGATCAGGACAGGGGCAGAAGCTTTCTTT.

Points on this clonotype: Since a much larger clone is just one base distant, this may be a read error. The chain uses TRBV7-8 and TRBJ2-7; TRBD1 might be the D (5 bases). From germline, CDR1 is SGHVS and CDR2 FQNEAQ. The CDR3 has 13 amino acids. V lost 5 bases and J lost 3, with 11 bases in between. CDR3 sequence reads: CASSLTTDYEQYF. In DNA, the CDR3 is TGTGCCAGCAGCCTCACGACAGACTACGAGCAGTACTTC.

Many counts were recorded for this clonotype. V and J are TRBV12-3 or TRBV12-4 and TRBJ1-1, with a weak D call TRBD1 (6 bases). V was clipped by 3 bases and J by 4 bases, with 12 bases between them. CDR3 size: 14 residues. CDR3 region: CASSFPGVFTEAFF. In DNA, the CDR3 is TGTGCCAGCAGTTTCCCAGGGGTTTTCACTGAAGCTTTCTTT.

Of note for this clonotype: The junction departs from germline at one end; a sequencing error may be responsible. This rearrangement joins TRBV7-3 to TRBJ2-7, with 9 bases matching TRBD2. This CDR3 region has 14 residues. The germline CDR1 and CDR2 sequences are SGHTA and FQGTGA. The CDR3 loop is CTSSPTSGSYEQYF. Here the CDR3 DNA reads TGTACCAGCAGCCCGACTAGCGGCTCCTACGAGCAGTACTTC.

The chain recombines TRBV6-6 with TRBJ1-5; TRBD1 agrees at 8 bases. The V gene's germline CDR1 is MNHNY and CDR2 SVGAGI (reference sequence). J was trimmed by 5 bases and V by 5 bases; bases with no gene match: 8. This CDR3 region has 15 residues. DNA for the CDR3: TGTGCCAGCAGTCGAGACAGGGGTAAGGATCAGCCCCAGCATTTT. It translates to CASSRDRGKDQPQHF.